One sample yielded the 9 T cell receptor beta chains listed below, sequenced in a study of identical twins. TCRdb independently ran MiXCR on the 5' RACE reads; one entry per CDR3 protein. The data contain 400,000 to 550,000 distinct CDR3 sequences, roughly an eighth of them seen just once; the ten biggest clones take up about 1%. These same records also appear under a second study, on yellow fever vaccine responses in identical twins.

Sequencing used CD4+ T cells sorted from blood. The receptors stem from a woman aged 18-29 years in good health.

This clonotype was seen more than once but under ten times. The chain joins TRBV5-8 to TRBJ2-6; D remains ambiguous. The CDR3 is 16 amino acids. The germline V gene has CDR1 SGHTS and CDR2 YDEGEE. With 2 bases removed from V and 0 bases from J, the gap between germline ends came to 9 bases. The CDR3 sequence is CASSFRRSSGANVLTF. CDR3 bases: TGTGCCAGCAGCTTCAGGCGCAGCTCTGGGGCCAACGTCCTGACTTTC. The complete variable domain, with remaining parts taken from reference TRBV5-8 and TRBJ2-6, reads EAGVTQSPTHLIKTRGQQATLRCSPISGHTSVYWYQQALGLGLQFLLWYDEGEERNRGNFPPRFSGRQFPNYSSELNVNALELEDSALYLCASSFRRSSGANVLTFGAGSRLTVL.

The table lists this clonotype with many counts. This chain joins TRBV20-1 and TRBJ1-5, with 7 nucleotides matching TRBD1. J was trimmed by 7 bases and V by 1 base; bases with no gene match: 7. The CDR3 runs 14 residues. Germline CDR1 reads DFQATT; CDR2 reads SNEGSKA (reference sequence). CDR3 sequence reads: CSARAPGGHQPQHF. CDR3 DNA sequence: TGCAGTGCTAGAGCCCCAGGGGGTCACCAGCCCCAGCATTTT.

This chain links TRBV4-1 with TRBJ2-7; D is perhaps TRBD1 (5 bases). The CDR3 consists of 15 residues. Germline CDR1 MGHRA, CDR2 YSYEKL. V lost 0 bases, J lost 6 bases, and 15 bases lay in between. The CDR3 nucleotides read TGCGCCAGCAGCCAAGACAGGGTCGCTTTACGCGAGCAGTACTTC. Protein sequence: CASSQDRVALREQYF.

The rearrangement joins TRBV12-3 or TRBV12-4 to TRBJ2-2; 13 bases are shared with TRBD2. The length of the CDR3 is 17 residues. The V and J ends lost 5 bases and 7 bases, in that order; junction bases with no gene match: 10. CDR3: CASSTSGGAGWSGELFF. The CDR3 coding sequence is TGTGCCAGCAGTACTAGCGGGGGGGCCGGCTGGAGCGGGGAGCTGTTTTTT.

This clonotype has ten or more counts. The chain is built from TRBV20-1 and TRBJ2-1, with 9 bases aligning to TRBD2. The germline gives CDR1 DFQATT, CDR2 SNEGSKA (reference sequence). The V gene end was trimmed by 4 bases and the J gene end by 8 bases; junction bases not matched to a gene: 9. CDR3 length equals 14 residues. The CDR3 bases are TGCAGTGCTAAACTAGCGGGTCGAGGATATGAGCAGTTCTTC. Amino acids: CSAKLAGRGYEQFF.

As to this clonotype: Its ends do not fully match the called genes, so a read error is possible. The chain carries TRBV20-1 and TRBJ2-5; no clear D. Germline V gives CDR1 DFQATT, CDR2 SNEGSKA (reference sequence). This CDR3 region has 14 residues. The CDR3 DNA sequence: TGCAGTGCCACCCGCAGAAGTACACAAGAGATCCAGTACTTC. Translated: CSATRRSTQEIQYF.

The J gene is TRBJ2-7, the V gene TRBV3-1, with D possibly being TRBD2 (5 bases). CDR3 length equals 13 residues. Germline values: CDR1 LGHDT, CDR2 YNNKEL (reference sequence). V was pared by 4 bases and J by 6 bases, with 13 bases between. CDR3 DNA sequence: TGTGCCAGCAGCCTCTACGGTAGCGTCGAGCAGTACTTC. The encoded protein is CASSLYGSVEQYF.

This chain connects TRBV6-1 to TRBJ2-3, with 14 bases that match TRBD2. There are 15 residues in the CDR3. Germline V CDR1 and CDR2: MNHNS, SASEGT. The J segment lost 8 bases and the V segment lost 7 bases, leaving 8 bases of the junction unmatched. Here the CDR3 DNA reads TGTGCCAGCACCTCGGGACTAGCGGGGGATGGTACGCAGTATTTT. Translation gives CASTSGLAGDGTQYF.

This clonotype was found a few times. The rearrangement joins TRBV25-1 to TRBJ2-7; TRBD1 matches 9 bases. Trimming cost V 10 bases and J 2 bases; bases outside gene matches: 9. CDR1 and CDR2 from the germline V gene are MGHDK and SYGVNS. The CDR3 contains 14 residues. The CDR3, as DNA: TGTGCCAAGTTACCGGGACAGGGTCCCTACGAGCAGTACTTC. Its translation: CAKLPGQGPYEQYF.